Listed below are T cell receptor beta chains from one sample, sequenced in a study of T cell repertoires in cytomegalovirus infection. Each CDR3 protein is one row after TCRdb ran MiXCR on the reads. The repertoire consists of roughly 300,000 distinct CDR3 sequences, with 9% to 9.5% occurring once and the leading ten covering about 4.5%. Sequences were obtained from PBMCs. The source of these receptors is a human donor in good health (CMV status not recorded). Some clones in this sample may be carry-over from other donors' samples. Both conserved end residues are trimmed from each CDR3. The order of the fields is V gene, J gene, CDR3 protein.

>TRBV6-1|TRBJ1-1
ASSAGIRAEAF
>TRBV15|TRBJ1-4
ATSGPIDSALMTGKLF
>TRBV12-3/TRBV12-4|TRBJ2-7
ASSFTLAGGPYEQY
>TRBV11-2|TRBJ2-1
ASSYQAGGPRHEQF
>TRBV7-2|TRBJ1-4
ASSPASTGPGEKLF
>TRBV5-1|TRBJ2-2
ASSLKDSSSGELF
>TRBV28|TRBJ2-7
ASSTTSRSYEQY
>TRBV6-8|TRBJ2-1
ASSYGGQGLYEQF
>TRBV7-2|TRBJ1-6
ASSLADSPLH
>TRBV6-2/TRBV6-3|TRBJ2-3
ASRPGTPPDTQY
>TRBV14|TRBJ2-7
ASSQGLRADEQY
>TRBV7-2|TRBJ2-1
ASSAYSGRASYNEQF
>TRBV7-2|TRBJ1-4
ASRRGQAEKLF
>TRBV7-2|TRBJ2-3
ASSSRAGGQDTQY
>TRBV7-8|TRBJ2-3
ASSFAPGRGPVDTQY
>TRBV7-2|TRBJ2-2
ASTLRSDRVNTGELF
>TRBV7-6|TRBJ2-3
ASSDSGNTQY
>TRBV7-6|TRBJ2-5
ASSFTQETQY
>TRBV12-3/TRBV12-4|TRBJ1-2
ASSFAPNYGYT
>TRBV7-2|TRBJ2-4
ASSPQTGGDIQY
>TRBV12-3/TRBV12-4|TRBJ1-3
ASVQGSGNTIY
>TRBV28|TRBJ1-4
ATAGRSEKLF
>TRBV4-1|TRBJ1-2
ASSRPDMFYGYT
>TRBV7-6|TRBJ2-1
ASSLRVLAGNNEQF
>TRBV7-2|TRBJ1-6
ASSRLNSPLH
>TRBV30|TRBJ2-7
AWTQGGYEQY
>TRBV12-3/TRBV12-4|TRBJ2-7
ASSDAPGNEQY
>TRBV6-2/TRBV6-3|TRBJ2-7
ATKRGSDEQY
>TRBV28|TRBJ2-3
ASSFYGFGRASTDTQY
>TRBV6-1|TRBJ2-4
ATFQGAANIQY
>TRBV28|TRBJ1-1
ASSTGFEAF
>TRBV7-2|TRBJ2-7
ASSLPAGSYEQY
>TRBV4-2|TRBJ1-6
ASSQDGEARSPLH
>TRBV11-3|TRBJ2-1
ASSLGVGQGSYNEQF
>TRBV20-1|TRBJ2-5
SASRREGQGTQY
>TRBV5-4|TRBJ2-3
ASSLIGTSMKGTQY
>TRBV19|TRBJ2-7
ASSSQSGGEQY
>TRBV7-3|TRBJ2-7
ASSLKSGGAQEQY
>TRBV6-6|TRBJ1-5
ASSRYRNQPQH
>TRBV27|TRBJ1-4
ASSSLVRDRRAKLF
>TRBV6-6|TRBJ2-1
ASIERGAKGEQF
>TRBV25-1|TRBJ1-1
ASGWSTEAF
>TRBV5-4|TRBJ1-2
ASSLQTDRTFFYGYT
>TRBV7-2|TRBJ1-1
ASSPGTNTEAF
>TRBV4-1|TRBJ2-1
ASSQVLGVSYNEQF
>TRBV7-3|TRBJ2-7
ASSLIPGGGQY
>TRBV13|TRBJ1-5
ASSRGEGGQPQH
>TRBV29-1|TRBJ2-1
SGTSGNEQF